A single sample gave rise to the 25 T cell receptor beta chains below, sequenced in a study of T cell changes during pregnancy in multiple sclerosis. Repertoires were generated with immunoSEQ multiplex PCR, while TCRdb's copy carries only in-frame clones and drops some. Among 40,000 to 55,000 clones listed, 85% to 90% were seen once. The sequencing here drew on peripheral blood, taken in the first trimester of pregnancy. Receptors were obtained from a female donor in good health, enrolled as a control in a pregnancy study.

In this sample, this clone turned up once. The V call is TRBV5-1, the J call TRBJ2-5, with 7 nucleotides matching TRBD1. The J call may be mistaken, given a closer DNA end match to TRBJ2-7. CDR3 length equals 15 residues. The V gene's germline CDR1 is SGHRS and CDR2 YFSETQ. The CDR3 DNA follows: TGCGCCAGCAGCCCAAGCGGACAGGTGGCCTACGAGCAGTACTTC. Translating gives CASSPSGQVAYEQYF.

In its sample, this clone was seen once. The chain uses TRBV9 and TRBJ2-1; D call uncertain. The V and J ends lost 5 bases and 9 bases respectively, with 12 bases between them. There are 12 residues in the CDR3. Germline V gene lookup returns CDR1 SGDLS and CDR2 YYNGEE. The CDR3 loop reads CASRADASEQFF. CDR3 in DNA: TGTGCCAGCAGGGCCGACGCTAGTGAGCAGTTCTTC.

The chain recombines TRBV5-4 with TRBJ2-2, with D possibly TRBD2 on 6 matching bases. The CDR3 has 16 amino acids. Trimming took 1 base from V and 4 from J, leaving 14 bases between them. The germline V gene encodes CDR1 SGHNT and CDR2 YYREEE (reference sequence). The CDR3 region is CASSLFVGGGTGELFF. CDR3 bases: TGTGCCAGCAGCTTGTTTGTGGGAGGAGGCACCGGGGAGCTGTTTTTT.

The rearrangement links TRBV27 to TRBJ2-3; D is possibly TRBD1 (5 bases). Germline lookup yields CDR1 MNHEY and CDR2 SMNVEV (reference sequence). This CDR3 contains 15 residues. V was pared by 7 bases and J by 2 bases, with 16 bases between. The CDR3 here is CASKWGEHPTDTQYF. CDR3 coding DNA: TGTGCCAGCAAATGGGGCGAACACCCCACAGATACGCAGTATTTT.

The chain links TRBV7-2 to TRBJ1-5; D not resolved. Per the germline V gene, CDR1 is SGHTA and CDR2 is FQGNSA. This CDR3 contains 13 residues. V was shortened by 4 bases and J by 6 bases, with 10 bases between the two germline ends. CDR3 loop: CASSYTHSQPQHF. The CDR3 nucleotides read TGTGCCAGCAGCTACACACATTCTCAGCCCCAGCATTTT. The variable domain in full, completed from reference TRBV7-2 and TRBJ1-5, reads GAGVSQSPSNKVTEKGKDVELRCDPISGHTALYWYRQSLGQGLEFLIYFQGNSAPDKSGLPSDRFSAERTGGSVSTLTIQRTQQEDSAVYLCASSYTHSQPQHFGDGTRLSIL.

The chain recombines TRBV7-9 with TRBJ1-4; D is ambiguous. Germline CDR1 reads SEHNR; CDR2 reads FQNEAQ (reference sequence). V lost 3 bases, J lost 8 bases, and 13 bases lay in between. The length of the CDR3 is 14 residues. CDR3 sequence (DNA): TGTGCCAGCAGCTTTAGGACCGGGATCGAAAAACTGTTTTTT. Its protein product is CASSFRTGIEKLFF.

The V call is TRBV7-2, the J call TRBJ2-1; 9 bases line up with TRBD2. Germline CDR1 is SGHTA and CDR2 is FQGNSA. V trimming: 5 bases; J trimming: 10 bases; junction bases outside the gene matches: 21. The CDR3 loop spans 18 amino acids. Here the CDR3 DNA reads TGTGCCAGCAGCCTACTCGGTAGCGGGAGTTGGATTCTAGGGGAGCAGTTCTTC. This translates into CASSLLGSGSWILGEQFF.

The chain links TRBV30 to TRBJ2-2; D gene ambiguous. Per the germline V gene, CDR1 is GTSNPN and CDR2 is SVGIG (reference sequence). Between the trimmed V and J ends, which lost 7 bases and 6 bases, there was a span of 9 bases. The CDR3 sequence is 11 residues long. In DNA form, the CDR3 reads TGTGCCTCTACTGAGGCCGGGGAGCTGTTTTTT. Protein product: CASTEAGELFF.

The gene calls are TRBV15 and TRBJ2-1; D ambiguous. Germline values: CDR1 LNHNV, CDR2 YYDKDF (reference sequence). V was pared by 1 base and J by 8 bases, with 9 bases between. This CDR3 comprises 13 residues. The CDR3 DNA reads TGTGCCACCAGCAGAGTGCTAGTCCATGAGCAGTTCTTC. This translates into CATSRVLVHEQFF.

CDR3 in amino acids: CATSLRDGANTGELFF. CDR3 sequence (DNA): TGTGCCACCAGCTTGCGGGACGGCGCGAACACCGGGGAGCTGTTTTTT. The chain links TRBV15 to TRBJ2-2; weak D call: TRBD2 (6 bases). Deletions cut 5 bases from V and 0 bases from J, with 13 bases between. In germline, CDR1 is LNHNV, CDR2 YYDKDF (reference sequence). CDR3 length equals 16 residues.

The CDR3 sequence is CASSTGPNTGELFF. CDR3 coding DNA: TGTGCCAGCAGTACAGGCCCGAACACCGGGGAGCTGTTTTTT. This chain uses TRBV28 with TRBJ2-2, with D possibly matching TRBD1 (5 bases). The CDR3 contains 14 residues. The V end was cut by 5 bases, the J end by 0 bases, with 7 bases between. Germline-derived CDR1 and CDR2 are MDHEN and SYDVKM.

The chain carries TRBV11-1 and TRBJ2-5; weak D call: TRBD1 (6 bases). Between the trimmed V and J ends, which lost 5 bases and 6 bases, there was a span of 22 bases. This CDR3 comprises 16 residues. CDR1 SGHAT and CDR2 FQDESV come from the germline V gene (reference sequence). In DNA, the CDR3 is TGTGCCAGCAGCCAGGACAGAACTAACCGGGGAAAGACCCAGTACTTC. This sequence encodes CASSQDRTNRGKTQYF.

The CDR3 protein is CASSLTAESTEAFF. CDR3 DNA sequence: TGTGCCAGCAGCTTAACGGCGGAGAGCACTGAAGCTTTCTTT. The rearrangement links TRBV7-9 to TRBJ1-1, with D unclear. The CDR3 is 14 residues long. V shed 2 bases and J shed 4 bases, with 11 bases lying between them. CDR1 is SEHNR, CDR2 FQNEAQ, per germline (reference sequence).

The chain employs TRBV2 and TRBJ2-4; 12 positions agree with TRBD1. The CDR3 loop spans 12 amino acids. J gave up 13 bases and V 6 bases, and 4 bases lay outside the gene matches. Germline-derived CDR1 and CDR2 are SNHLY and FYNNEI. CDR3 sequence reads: CASRAGQGAQYF. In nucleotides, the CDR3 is TGTGCCAGCAGGGCGGGACAGGGGGCGCAGTACTTC.

CDR3 DNA sequence: TGTGCCAGCAGCTTGGCGGGAAACACTGAAGCTTTCTTT. It encodes CASSLAGNTEAFF. This chain uses TRBV5-6 with TRBJ1-1, with unresolved D. This CDR3 has 13 amino acids. Germline V CDR1 and CDR2: SGHDT, YYEEEE. V lost 0 bases and J 2 bases, leaving 5 bases between the germline ends.

As DNA, the CDR3 is TGTGCCAGCAGCTCCCCCGGGACAGGGGGCGATGAGCAGTTCTTC. Translation: CASSSPGTGGDEQFF. J is TRBJ2-1 and V is TRBV7-9; the match to TRBD1 covers 12 bases. V lost 4 bases to trimming and J lost 8 bases; unmatched junction nucleotides: 6. The CDR3 is 15 amino acids. Germline loops: CDR1 SEHNR, CDR2 FQNEAQ (reference sequence). The full variable domain, completed using reference TRBV7-9 and TRBJ2-1, is DTGVSQNPRHKITKRGQNVTFRCDPISEHNRLYWYRQTLGQGPEFLTYFQNEAQLEKSRLLSDRFSAERPKGSFSTLEIQRTEQGDSAMYLCASSSPGTGGDEQFFGPGTRLTVL.

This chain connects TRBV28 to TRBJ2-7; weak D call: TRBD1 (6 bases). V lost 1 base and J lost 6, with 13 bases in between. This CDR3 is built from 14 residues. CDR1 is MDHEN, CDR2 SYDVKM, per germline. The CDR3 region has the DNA TGTGCCAGCAGTTTATCCCGGGACATTTCCGAGCAGTACTTC. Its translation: CASSLSRDISEQYF.

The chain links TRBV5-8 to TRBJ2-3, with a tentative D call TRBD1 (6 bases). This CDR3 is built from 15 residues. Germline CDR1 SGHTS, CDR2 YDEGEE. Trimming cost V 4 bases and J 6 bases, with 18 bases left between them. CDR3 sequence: CASSPTKTGSDTQYF. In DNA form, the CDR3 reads TGTGCCAGCAGCCCAACTAAGACAGGTAGTGATACGCAGTATTTT.

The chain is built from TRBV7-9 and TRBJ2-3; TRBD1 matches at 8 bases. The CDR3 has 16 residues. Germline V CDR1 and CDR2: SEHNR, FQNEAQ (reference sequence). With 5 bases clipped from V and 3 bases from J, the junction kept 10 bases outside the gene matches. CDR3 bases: TGTGCCAGCAGCCCAGCCGGCACAGGGGGTACAGATACGCAGTATTTT. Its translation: CASSPAGTGGTDTQYF.

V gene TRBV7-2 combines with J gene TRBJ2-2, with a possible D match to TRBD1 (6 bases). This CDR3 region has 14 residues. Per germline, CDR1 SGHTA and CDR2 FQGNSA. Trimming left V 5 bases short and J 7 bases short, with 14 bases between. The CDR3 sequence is CASSKGTRSGELFF. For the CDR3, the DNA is TGTGCCAGCAGCAAAGGGACACGGAGCGGGGAGCTGTTTTTT.

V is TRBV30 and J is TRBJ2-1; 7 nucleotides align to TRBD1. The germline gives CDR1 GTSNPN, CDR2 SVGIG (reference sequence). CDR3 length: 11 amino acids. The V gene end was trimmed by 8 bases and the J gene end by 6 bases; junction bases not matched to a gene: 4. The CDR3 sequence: CAGDRANEQFF. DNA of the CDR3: TGTGCCGGTGACAGGGCCAATGAGCAGTTCTTC.

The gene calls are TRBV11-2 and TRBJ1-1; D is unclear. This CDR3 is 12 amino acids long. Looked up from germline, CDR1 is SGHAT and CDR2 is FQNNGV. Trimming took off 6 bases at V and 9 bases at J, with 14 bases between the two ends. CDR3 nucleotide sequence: TGTGCCAGCAGTCTTGGGGAGGTTCAAGCTTTCTTT. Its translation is CASSLGEVQAFF.

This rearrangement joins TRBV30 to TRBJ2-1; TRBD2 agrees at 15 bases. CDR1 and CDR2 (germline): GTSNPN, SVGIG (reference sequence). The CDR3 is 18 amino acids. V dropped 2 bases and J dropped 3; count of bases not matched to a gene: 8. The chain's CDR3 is CAWSSWTSGRAFYNEQFF. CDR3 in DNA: TGTGCCTGGAGTTCTTGGACTAGCGGGAGGGCCTTCTACAATGAGCAGTTCTTC.

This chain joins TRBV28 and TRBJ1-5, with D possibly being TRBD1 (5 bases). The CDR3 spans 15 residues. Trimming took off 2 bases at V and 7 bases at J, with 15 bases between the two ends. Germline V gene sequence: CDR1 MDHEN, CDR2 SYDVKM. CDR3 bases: TGTGCCAGCAGTTTAACGGTTCCAGGGCCACAGCCCCAGCATTTT. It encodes CASSLTVPGPQPQHF.

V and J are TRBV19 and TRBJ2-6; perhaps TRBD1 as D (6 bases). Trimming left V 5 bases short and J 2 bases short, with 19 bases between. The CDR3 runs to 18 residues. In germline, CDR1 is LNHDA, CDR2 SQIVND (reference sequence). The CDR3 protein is CASSVTGITFAGANVLTF. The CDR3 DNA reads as TGTGCCAGTAGTGTAACAGGGATTACCTTCGCTGGGGCCAACGTCCTGACTTTC. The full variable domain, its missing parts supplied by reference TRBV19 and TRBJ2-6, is DGGITQSPKYLFRKEGQNVTLSCEQNLNHDAMYWYRQDPGQGLRLIYYSQIVNDFQKGDIAEGYSVSREKKESFPLTVTSAQKNPTAFYLCASSVTGITFAGANVLTFGAGSRLTVL.